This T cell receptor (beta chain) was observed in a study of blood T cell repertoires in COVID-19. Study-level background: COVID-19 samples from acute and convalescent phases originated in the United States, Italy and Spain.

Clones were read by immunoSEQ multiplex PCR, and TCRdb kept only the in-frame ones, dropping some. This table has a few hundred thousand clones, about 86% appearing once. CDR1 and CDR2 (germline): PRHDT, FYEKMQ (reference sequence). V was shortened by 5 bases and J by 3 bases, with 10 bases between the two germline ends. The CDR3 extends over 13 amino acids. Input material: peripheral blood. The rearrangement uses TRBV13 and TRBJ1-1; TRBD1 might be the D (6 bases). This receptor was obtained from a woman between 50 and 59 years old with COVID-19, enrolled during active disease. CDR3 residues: CASSPTGYTEAFF. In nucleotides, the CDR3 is TGTGCCAGCAGCCCGACAGGATACACTGAAGCTTTCTTT.